The present T cell receptor (beta chain) was sequenced within a study of CD8+CD57+ T cells in acquired aplastic anemia. Study-level information: Isolated CD4+ and CD8+ cells, once sorted, yielded DNA averaging roughly 3.2 ug.

As to this clonotype: One end of the junction is discordant with germline, which a read error may explain.

TCR beta VDJ and CDR3 profiles were obtained from a genomic DNA template. One entry per CDR3 protein, called by TCRdb with MiXCR from the reads. The sample lists a few hundred thousand distinct CDR3 sequences, around 82% seen once, with over 35% in the top ten. The sequenced patients had an expansion of CD8+CD57+ cells seen by flow cytometry. The V gene's germline CDR1 is SEHNR and CDR2 FQNEAQ (reference sequence). CDR3 length equals 12 residues. J is TRBJ2-4 and V is TRBV7-9; weak D call: TRBD2 (5 bases). Sequencing was performed on sorted CD4+, CD8+, or CD8+CD57+ T cells (not recorded which) from PBMCs. The sequence was obtained from a human donor with aplastic anemia. CDR3 in DNA: TGTGCCAGCGGAGGTGAAAGGAACGGTCGGTGCTTC. Translation gives CASGGERNGRCF. The full variable domain, with the rest looked up from reference TRBV7-9 and TRBJ2-4, is DTGVSQNPRHKITKRGQNVTFRCDPISEHNRLYWYRQTLGQGPEFLTYFQNEAQLEKSRLLSDRFSAERPKGSFSTLEIQRTEQGDSAMYLCASGGERNGRCFGAGTRLSVL.